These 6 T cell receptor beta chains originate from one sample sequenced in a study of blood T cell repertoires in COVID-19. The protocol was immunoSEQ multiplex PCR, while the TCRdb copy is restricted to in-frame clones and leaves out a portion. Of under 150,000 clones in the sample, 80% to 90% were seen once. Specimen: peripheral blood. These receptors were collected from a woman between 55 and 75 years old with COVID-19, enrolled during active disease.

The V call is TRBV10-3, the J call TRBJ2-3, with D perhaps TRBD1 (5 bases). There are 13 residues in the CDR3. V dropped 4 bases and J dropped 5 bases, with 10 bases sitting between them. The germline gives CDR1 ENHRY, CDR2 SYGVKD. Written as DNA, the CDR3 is TGTGCCATCAGTGGGGATAGGGGAGATACGCAGTATTTT. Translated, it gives CAISGDRGDTQYF.

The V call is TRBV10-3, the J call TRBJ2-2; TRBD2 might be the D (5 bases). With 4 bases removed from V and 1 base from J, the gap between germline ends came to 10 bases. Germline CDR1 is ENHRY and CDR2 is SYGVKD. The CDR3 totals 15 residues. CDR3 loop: CAISGKSGNTGELFF. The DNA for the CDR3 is TGTGCCATCAGTGGAAAAAGCGGGAACACCGGGGAGCTGTTTTTT.

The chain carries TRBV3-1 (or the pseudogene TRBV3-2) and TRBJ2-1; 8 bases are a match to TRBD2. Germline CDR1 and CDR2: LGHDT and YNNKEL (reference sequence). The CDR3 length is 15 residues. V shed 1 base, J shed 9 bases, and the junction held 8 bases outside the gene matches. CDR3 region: CASSQVGGGRLEQFF. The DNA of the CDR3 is TGTGCCAGCAGCCAAGTCGGCGGGGGGCGACTTGAGCAGTTCTTC.

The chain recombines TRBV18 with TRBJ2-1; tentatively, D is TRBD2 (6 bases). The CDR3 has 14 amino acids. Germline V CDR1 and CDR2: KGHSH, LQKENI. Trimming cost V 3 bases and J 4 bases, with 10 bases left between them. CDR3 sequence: CASSPRDSYNEQFF. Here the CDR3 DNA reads TGTGCCAGCTCACCCAGGGACTCTTACAATGAGCAGTTCTTC.

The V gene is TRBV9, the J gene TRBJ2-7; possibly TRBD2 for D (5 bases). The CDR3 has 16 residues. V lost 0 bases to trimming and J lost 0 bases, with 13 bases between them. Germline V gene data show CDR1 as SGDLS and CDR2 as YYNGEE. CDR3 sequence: CASSVGDLAGSYEQYF. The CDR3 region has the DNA TGTGCCAGCAGCGTAGGGGATCTAGCCGGCTCCTACGAGCAGTACTTC.

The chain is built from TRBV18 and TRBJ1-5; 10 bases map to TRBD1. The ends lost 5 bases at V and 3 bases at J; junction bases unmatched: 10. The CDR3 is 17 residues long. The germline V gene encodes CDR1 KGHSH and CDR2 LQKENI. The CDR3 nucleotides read TGTGCCAGCTCATTATCCGGGACAGGGGACGTCAATCAGCCCCAGCATTTT. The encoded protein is CASSLSGTGDVNQPQHF. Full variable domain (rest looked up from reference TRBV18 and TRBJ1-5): NAGVMQNPRHLVRRRGQEARLRCSPMKGHSHVYWYRQLPEEGLKFMVYLQKENIIDESGMPKERFSAEFPKEGPSILRIQQVVRGDSAAYFCASSLSGTGDVNQPQHFGDGTRLSIL.